This TCR beta chain derives from a study of molecular identifiers for immune sequencing clone quantification. Study-wide points: Identical barcode-sharing TCR molecules could lead to underestimated sizes for highly expanded clones. Clones exceeding 20 RNA copies carried over 97% of effector molecules but under 1% of naive-cell molecules.

This clonotype was seen repeatedly, ten times or more. The antigen remains unidentified. The CDR3 runs to 15 residues. Per the germline V gene, CDR1 is SGHTA and CDR2 is FQGNSA. V was pared by 0 bases and J by 2 bases, with 9 bases between. TCRdb re-called the PCR reads with MiXCR, one entry per CDR3 protein. This table holds 300,000 to 400,000 distinct CDR3 sequences, roughly 24% found once. J is TRBJ2-3 and V is TRBV7-2; unclear D gene. Sequenced material: naive CD8+ T cells from blood, with Jurkat cell RNA spiked in. Subset reported: FACS-sorted CD8+CD4-CCR7+CD45RA+ naive T cells. The source of this sequence is a human donor in good health. Some libraries in this study had Jurkat cell RNA spiked in. The DNA for the CDR3 is TGTGCCAGCAGCTTAGCGACGGGTCACACAGATACGCAGTATTTT. This sequence encodes CASSLATGHTDTQYF. Full variable domain (outside the CDR3, taken from reference TRBV7-2 and TRBJ2-3): GAGVSQSPSNKVTEKGKDVELRCDPISGHTALYWYRQSLGQGLEFLIYFQGNSAPDKSGLPSDRFSAERTGGSVSTLTIQRTQQEDSAVYLCASSLATGHTDTQYFGPGTRLTVL.